This T cell receptor (beta chain) was identified during a study of shared clonotypes between healthy human individuals. Study-level points and caveats: Sharing across a few donors was seen in roughly 5% of naive CD4 clonotypes.

Per the authors' pipeline: Filtering differed, since immunoSEQ gave only junction sequences and no quality scores. Measured with immunoSEQ multiplex PCR; TCRdb has only the in-frame clones, and not every one. The DNA was the basis for D and trimming; V, J and clone size are from that table. The repertoire holds hundreds of thousands of clones, around 95% seen once, with around 0.11% in the top ten. Positively selected for CCR7, the CD45RO-negative cells used as naive CD8 cells excluded terminally differentiated effector memory CD45RA+ cells. Germline CDR1 MDHEN, CDR2 SYDVKM. J lost 3 bases, V lost 2 bases, and 7 bases had no gene match. CDR3 length: 16 residues. As concerns this clone: The antigen is not known.

The chain uses TRBV28 and TRBJ1-3, with 7 positions matching TRBD1. The receptor was isolated from a woman in her 30s in good health. Sequences were obtained from naive CD8+ T cells sorted from blood. The chain's CDR3 is CASSLTGAIIGNTIYF. The CDR3 DNA reads TGTGCCAGCAGTTTAACAGGGGCGATAATTGGAAACACCATATATTTT. The variable domain in full, completed from reference TRBV28 and TRBJ1-3, reads DVKVTQSSRYLVKRTGEKVFLECVQDMDHENMFWYRQDPGLGLRLIYFSYDVKMKEKGDIPEGYSVSREKKERFSLILESASTNQTSMYLCASSLTGAIIGNTIYFGEGSWLTVV.